This T cell receptor beta chain appears in the sequencing data of a study of T cell responses to AZD1222 COVID-19 vaccine. Method: immunoSEQ multiplex PCR; TCRdb's copy keeps in-frame clones and lacks some. The sample records roughly 100,000 clones, 90% being singletons. Turning to this clone: The antigen remains undetermined.

The CDR3 runs 15 residues. The V end was cut by 5 bases, the J end by 2 bases, with 13 bases between. From germline, CDR1 is SSHAT and CDR2 FNYEAQ (reference sequence). Study-level findings and limits: There were mostly white British donors and more females than males, and clonal diversity was possibly underestimated.

The sample was peripheral blood, taken on day 0 of AZD1222 vaccination. The rearrangement uses TRBV7-7 and TRBJ1-3, with D perhaps matching TRBD1 (5 bases). This TCR was recovered from an adult in good health. The CDR3 coding sequence is TGTGCCAGCAGCCCCGGGGGAAGAGCTGGAAACACCATATATTTT. It translates to CASSPGGRAGNTIYF.